This entry features one T cell receptor (beta chain) sequence. The sample is drawn from a study of regulatory T cells in long-lasting Graves disease. The time point is: newly diagnosed GD, antithyroid drugs for less than 3 months. From PBMCs, RNA was extracted and then used to make the TCR library. Both iRepertoire HTBI primers and Arm-PCR of CDR3 regions were used to build the TCR beta libraries. Each CDR3 protein gets one entry after TCRdb re-called the multiplex PCR reads with MiXCR. The sample holds under 300,000 distinct CDR3 sequences; 20% are singletons and the top ten take approximately 15%. The germline CDR1 and CDR2 sequences are SGHRS and YFSETQ. Trimming cost V 0 bases and J 1 base, with 10 bases left between them. The CDR3 is 15 amino acids.

The sequence was collected from a female donor with Graves disease. The specimen was peripheral blood mononuclear cells (PBMCs), collected at new diagnosis, from a patient treated with antithyroid drugs. The gene calls are TRBV5-1 and TRBJ2-5; possibly TRBD1 for D (6 bases). CDR3 loop: CASSLVEGGQETQYF. As DNA, the CDR3 is TGCGCCAGCAGCTTGGTGGAAGGGGGCCAAGAGACCCAGTACTTC.